This TCR beta chain was captured by sequencing in a study of Graves' ophthalmopathy and Graves' hyperthyroidism. This clonotype is judged medium-sized. Beta-chain TCR CDR3 regions were amplified from RNA transcripts. Second-round multiplex PCR came after a first-round RT-PCR that employed HTBI primers. From the multiplex PCR reads, TCRdb called clonotypes with MiXCR, one entry per CDR3 protein. The sample yields 35,000 to 50,000 distinct CDR3 sequences, 50% seen once. New diagnoses, under 2 months' duration, and ages 18 to 65 characterized the hyperthyroidism patients. The length of the CDR3 is 17 residues. J gave up 4 bases and V 4 bases, and 16 bases lay outside the gene matches. Germline V gene sequence: CDR1 SNHLY, CDR2 FYNNEI.

The rearrangement links TRBV2 to TRBJ2-7; TRBD1 aligns across 7 bases. The sample comprised peripheral blood. The receptor was isolated from an adult woman with stable Graves' hyperthyroidism. CDR3 region: CASSVPVDRPASYEQYF. The DNA of the CDR3 is TGTGCCAGCAGTGTACCCGTGGACAGGCCAGCTTCTTACGAGCAGTACTTC.